This T cell receptor beta chain was identified in a study of blood T cells in healthy people across ages. Study observations and caveats: CMV infection status of these donors was not known.

This clonotype has just a few counts. Its specificity is unknown. CDR1 and CDR2 (germline): MDHEN, SYDVKM. This CDR3 has 17 residues. After removal of 2 bases from V and 10 bases from J, the junction contained 16 bases not matched to a gene. A J-beta primer mix and a sample-barcoded 5' primer were used in a second PCR of roughly 6 to 11 cycles. A single record per CDR3 protein comes from TCRdb applying MiXCR to the 5' RACE reads. The sample records about 1.6 million distinct CDR3 sequences, approximately 32% being singletons. This clonotype originated in a woman younger than 45 in good health. V usage is TRBV28 and J usage is TRBJ2-1, with TRBD2 matching over 8 bases. What was sequenced was blood. CDR3 protein: CASSLLPAAGAHGEQFF. CDR3 sequence (DNA): TGTGCCAGCAGTTTACTGCCGGCAGCGGGAGCCCATGGGGAGCAGTTCTTC.